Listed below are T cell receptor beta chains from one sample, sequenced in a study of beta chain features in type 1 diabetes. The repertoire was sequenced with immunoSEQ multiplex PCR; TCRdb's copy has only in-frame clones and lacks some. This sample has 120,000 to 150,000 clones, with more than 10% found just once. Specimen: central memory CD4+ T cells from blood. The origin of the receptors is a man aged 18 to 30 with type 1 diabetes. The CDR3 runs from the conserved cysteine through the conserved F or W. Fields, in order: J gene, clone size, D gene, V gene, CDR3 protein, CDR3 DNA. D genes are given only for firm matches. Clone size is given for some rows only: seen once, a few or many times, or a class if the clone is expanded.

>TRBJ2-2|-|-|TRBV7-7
CASREDTYSGELFF
TGTGCCAGCAGGGAGGACACCTATAGCGGGGAGCTGTTTTTT
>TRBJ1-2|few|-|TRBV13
CASSLDSNYGYTF
TGTGCCAGCAGCTTAGACAGTAACTATGGCTACACCTTC
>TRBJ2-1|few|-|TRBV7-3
CASSLGSNEQFF
TGTGCCAGCAGCTTGGGCAGCAATGAGCAGTTCTTC
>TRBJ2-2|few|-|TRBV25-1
CASSRQGYGELFF
TGTGCCAGCAGTAGGCAGGGGTACGGGGAGCTGTTTTTT
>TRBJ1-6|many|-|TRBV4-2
CASSQVFRGEGPNSPLHF
TGTGCCAGCAGCCAAGTCTTTAGGGGAGAGGGCCCTAATTCACCCCTCCACTTT
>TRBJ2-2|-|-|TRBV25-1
CASSGALDTGELFF
TGTGCCAGCAGTGGAGCTTTGGACACCGGGGAGCTGTTTTTT
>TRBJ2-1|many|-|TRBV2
CASSERRAYNEQFF
TGTGCCAGCAGTGAACGGCGGGCCTACAATGAGCAGTTCTTC
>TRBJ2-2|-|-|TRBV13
CASLKNSGTGELFF
TGTGCCAGCTTGAAAAATTCGGGAACCGGGGAGCTGTTTTTT
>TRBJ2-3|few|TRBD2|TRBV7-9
CASSPGLATDTQYF
TGTGCCAGCAGCCCAGGACTAGCGACAGATACGCAGTATTTT
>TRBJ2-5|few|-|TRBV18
CASSRRTDQETQYF
TGTGCCAGCTCACGCAGGACGGACCAAGAGACCCAGTACTTC
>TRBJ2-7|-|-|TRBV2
CASRDLSSYEQYF
TGTGCCAGCAGGGACCTAAGCTCCTACGAGCAGTACTTC
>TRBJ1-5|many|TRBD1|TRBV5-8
CASSSGTGAIQPQHF
TGTGCCAGCAGCTCCGGGACAGGGGCAATCCAGCCCCAGCATTTT
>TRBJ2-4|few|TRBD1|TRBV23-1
CASSQGPGQGDSAKNIQYF
TGCGCCAGCAGTCAGGGACCGGGACAGGGCGATTCAGCCAAAAACATTCAGTACTTC
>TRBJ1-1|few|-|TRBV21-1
CASSKGPPRGETEAFF
TGTGCCAGCAGCAAAGGCCCTCCTAGGGGAGAGACTGAAGCTTTCTTT
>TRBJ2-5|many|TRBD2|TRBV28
CASSGGTTETQYF
TGTGCCAGCAGTGGAGGGACTACAGAGACCCAGTACTTC
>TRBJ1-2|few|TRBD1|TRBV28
CASSRQGFGYTF
TGTGCCAGCAGTCGACAGGGCTTTGGCTACACCTTC
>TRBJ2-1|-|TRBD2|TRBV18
CASSPGGAQEQFF
TGCGCCAGCTCCCCCGGGGGGGCCCAAGAGCAGTTCTTC
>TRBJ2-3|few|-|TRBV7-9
CASSSSYGTDTQYF
TGTGCCAGCAGCTCTTCCTACGGCACAGATACGCAGTATTTT
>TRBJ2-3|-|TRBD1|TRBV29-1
CSGQGEGDTQYF
TGCAGCGGACAGGGGGAAGGAGATACGCAGTATTTT
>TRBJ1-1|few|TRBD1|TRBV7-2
CASKRGHLTEAFF
TGTGCCAGCAAAAGGGGGCACCTCACTGAAGCTTTCTTT
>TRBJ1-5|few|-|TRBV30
CAWSVAGVQPQHF
TGTGCCTGGAGTGTTGCAGGGGTTCAGCCCCAGCATTTT
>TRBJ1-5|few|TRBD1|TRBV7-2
CASSLGQGAYQPQHF
TGTGCCAGCAGCTTAGGACAGGGGGCTTATCAGCCCCAGCATTTT
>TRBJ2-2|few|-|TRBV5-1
CASSLGQDGELFF
TGCGCCAGCAGCTTGGGACAGGACGGGGAGCTGTTTTTT
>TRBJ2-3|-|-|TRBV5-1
CASSPTAGAQDTQYF
TGCGCCAGCAGCCCAACAGCCGGGGCCCAAGATACGCAGTATTTT
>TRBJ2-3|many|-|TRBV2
CASRGGPPSTDTQYF
TGTGCCAGCCGTGGGGGACCTCCAAGCACAGATACGCAGTATTTT
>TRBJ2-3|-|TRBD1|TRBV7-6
CASSPQGQSTDTQYF
TGTGCCAGCAGCCCCCAGGGACAGAGCACAGATACGCAGTATTTT
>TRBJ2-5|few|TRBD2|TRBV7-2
CASSLARTSRETQYF
TGTGCCAGCAGCTTAGCGAGGACTAGCAGAGAGACCCAGTACTTC
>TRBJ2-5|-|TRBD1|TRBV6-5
CASGLTGVMTQYF
TGTGCCAGCGGTTTGACAGGGGTCATGACCCAGTACTTC
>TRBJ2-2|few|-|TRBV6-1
CASSVAGMDGELFF
TGTGCCAGCAGTGTGGCAGGGATGGACGGGGAGCTGTTTTTT
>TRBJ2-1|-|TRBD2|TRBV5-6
CASSFVAGALGEQFF
TGTGCCAGCAGTTTCGTAGCGGGGGCCCTGGGTGAGCAGTTCTTC
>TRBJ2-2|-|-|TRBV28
CASWSLAEGGELFF
TGTGCCAGCTGGTCTTTAGCGGAAGGCGGGGAGCTGTTTTTT
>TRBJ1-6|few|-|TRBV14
CASSQGGFRYSPLHF
TGTGCCAGCAGCCAAGGAGGTTTTCGTTATTCACCCCTCCACTTT
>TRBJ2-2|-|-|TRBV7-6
CASSPLSGLNTGELFF
TGTGCCAGCAGCCCTCTATCGGGACTCAACACCGGGGAGCTGTTTTTT
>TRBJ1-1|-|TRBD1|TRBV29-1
CSVPGGWGAFF
TGCAGCGTACCAGGGGGCTGGGGGGCTTTCTTT
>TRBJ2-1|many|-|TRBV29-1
CSVGQSHEQFF
TGCAGCGTTGGCCAATCGCATGAGCAGTTCTTC
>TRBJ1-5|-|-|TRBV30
CAWSAHTDQPQHF
TGTGCCTGGAGTGCCCATACTGATCAGCCCCAGCATTTT
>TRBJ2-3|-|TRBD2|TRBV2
CASSPSLAGTDTQYF
TGTGCCAGCAGCCCCTCGCTAGCGGGGACGGATACGCAGTATTTT
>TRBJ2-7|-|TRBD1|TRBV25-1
CATAGQGIYEQYF
TGTGCCACAGCGGGACAGGGGATCTACGAGCAGTACTTC
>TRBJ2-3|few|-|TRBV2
CASSAFRGPDTQYF
TGTGCCAGCAGCGCTTTCAGAGGCCCAGATACGCAGTATTTT
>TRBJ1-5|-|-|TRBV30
CAWSAPGTNNQPQHF
TGTGCCTGGAGTGCCCCCGGGACAAACAATCAGCCCCAGCATTTT
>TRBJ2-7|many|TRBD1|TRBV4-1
CASSSGTGTNEQYF
TGCGCCAGCAGCTCCGGGACAGGGACTAACGAGCAGTACTTC
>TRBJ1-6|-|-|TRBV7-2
CASSLDGEASPLHF
TGTGCCAGCAGCTTAGATGGGGAGGCTTCACCCCTCCACTTT
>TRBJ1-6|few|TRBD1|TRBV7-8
CASSPTGGNSPLHF
TGTGCCAGCAGCCCGACAGGGGGCAATTCACCCCTCCACTTT
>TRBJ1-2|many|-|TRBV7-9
CASSLAGAPYGYTF
TGTGCCAGCAGCTTAGCAGGGGCCCCCTATGGCTACACCTTC
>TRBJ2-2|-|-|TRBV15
CATSRDLGPNTGELFF
TGTGCCACCAGCAGAGATTTGGGGCCCAACACCGGGGAGCTGTTTTTT
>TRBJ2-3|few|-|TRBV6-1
CASRTTGNTDTQYF
TGTGCCAGCAGGACAACCGGAAACACAGATACGCAGTATTTT
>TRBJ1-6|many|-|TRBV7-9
CASSLWGGNSPLHF
TGTGCCAGCAGCTTATGGGGGGGGAATTCACCCCTCCACTTT
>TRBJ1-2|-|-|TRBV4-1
CASSHLDGYTF
TGCGCCAGCAGCCACTTGGATGGCTACACCTTC
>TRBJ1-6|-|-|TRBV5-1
CASSLGDRRPLHF
TGCGCCAGCAGCTTGGGGGACCGCCGGCCCCTCCACTTT
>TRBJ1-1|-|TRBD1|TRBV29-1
CSGRQGMNTEAFF
TGCAGCGGCCGACAGGGGATGAACACTGAAGCTTTCTTT
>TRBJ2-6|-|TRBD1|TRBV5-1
CASKTPGTGASNVLTF
TGCGCCAGTAAAACGCCCGGGACAGGGGCTTCCAACGTCCTGACTTTC
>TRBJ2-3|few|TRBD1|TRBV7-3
CASSSGTGSTDTQYF
TGTGCCAGCAGCTCAGGGACAGGGAGCACAGATACGCAGTATTTT
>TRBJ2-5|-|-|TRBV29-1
CSVVRGPQETQYF
TGCAGCGTTGTACGGGGGCCCCAAGAGACCCAGTACTTC
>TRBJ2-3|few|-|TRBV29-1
CSARPFYGTDTQYF
TGCAGCGCCCGGCCCTTCTATGGCACAGATACGCAGTATTTT
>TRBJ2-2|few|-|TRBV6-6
CASSIGASNTGELFF
TGTGCCAGCAGTATAGGGGCATCGAACACCGGGGAGCTGTTTTTT
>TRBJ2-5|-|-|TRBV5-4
CASSWDPPGETQYF
TGTGCCAGCAGTTGGGACCCCCCGGGGGAGACCCAGTACTTC